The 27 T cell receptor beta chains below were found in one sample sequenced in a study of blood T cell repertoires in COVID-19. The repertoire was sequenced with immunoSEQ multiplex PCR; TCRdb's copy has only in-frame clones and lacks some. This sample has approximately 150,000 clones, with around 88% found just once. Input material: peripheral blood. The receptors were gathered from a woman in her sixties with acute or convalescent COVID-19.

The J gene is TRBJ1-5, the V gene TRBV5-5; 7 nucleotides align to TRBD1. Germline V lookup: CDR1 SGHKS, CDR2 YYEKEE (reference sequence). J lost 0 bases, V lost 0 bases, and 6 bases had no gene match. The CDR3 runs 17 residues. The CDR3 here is CASSLAPGGHSNQPQHF. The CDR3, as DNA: TGTGCCAGCAGCTTGGCACCAGGGGGGCATAGCAATCAGCCCCAGCATTTT. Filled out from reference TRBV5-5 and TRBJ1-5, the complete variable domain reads DAGVTQSPTHLIKTRGQQVTLRCSPISGHKSVSWYQQVLGQGPQFIFQYYEKEERGRGNFPDRFSARQFPNYSSELNVNALLLGDSALYLCASSLAPGGHSNQPQHFGDGTRLSIL.

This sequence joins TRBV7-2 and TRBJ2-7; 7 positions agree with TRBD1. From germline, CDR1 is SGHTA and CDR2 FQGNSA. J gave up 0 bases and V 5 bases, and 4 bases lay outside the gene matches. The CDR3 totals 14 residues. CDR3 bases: TGTGCCAGCAGCAGGGGACAGTACTCCTACGAGCAGTACTTC. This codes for CASSRGQYSYEQYF.

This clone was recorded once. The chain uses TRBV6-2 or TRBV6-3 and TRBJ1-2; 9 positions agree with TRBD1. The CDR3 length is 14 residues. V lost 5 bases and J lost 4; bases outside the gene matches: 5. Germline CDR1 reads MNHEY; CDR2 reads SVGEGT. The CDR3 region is CASSGTGNFYGYTF. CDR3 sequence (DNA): TGTGCCAGCAGTGGGACAGGGAACTTCTATGGCTACACCTTC.

As DNA, the CDR3 is TGTGCCAGCAGCTTAGAGGGGCGCAGATTCTCTGGGGCCAACGTCCTGACTTTC. Amino acids: CASSLEGRRFSGANVLTF. The chain links TRBV7-8 to TRBJ2-6; maybe TRBD1 (5 bases). CDR1 SGHVS and CDR2 FQNEAQ come from the germline V gene. CDR3 length: 18 amino acids. The V end was cut by 1 base, the J end by 0 bases, with 13 bases between.

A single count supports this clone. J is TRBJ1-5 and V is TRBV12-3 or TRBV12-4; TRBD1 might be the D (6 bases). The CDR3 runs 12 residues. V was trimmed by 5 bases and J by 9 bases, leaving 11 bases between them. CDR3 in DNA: TGTGCCAGCAGTCCAGGGGACCGGCCCCAGCATTTT. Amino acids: CASSPGDRPQHF.

Here the CDR3 DNA reads TGTGCCAGTAGTCTTACAGGCACTGAAGCTTTCTTT. Encoded protein: CASSLTGTEAFF. This rearrangement joins TRBV19 to TRBJ1-1; D may be TRBD1 (5 bases). With 5 bases removed from V and 4 bases from J, the gap between germline ends came to 8 bases. The CDR3 spans 12 residues. From germline, CDR1 is LNHDA and CDR2 SQIVND (reference sequence).

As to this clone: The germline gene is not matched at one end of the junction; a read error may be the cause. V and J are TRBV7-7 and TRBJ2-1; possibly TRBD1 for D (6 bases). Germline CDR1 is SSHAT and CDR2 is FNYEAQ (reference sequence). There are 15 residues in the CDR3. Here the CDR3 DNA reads TGTGCTAGCAGTCAAATACAGGGTTCCCGGGGTGAGCAGTTCTTC. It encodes CASSQIQGSRGEQFF. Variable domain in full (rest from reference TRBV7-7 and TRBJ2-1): GAGVSQSPRYKVTKRGQDVTLRCDPISSHATLYWYQQALGQGPEFLTYFNYEAQPDKSGLPSDRFSAERPEGSISTLTIQRTEQRDSAMYRCASSQIQGSRGEQFFGPGTRLTVL.

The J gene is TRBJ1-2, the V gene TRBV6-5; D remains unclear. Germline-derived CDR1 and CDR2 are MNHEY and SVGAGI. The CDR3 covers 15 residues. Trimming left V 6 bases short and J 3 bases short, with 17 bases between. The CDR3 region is CASSNKPRGHYGYTF. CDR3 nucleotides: TGTGCCAGCAGCAATAAACCCCGGGGTCACTATGGCTACACCTTC.

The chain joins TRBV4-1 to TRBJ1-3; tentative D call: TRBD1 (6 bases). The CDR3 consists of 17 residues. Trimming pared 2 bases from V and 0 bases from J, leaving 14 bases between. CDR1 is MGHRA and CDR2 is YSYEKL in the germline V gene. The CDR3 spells CASSQLPGTYSGNTIYF. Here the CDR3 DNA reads TGCGCCAGCAGCCAACTTCCAGGGACATACTCTGGAAACACCATATATTTT.

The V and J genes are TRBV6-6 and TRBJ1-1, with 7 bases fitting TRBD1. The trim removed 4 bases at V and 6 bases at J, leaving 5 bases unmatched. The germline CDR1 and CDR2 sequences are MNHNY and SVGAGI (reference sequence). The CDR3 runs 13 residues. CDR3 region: CASSSHRGAEAFF. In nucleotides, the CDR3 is TGTGCCAGCAGTTCTCACAGGGGAGCTGAAGCTTTCTTT.

The CDR3 spells CASSFGQSGANVLTF. In nucleotides, the CDR3 is TGTGCCAGCAGCTTTGGACAGTCTGGGGCCAACGTCCTGACTTTC. V gene TRBV7-9 combines with J gene TRBJ2-6; D perhaps matches TRBD1 (6 bases). The germline V gene has CDR1 SEHNR and CDR2 FQNEAQ (reference sequence). The CDR3 is made up of 15 amino acids. Between the trimmed V and J ends, which lost 3 bases and 1 base, there was a span of 7 bases.

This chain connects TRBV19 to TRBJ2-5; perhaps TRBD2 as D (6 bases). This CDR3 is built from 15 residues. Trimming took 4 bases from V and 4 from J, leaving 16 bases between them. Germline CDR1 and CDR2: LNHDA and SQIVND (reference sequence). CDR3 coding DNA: TGTGCCAGTAGTACACCGACCGGGACTCGAGAGACCCAGTACTTC. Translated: CASSTPTGTRETQYF.

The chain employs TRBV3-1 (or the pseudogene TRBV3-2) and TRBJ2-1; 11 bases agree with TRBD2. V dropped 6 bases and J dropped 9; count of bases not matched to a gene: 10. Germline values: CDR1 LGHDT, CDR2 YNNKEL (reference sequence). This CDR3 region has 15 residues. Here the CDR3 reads CASSLVAGGVAEQFF. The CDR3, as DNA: TGTGCCAGCAGTCTAGTAGCGGGGGGGGTGGCTGAGCAGTTCTTC.

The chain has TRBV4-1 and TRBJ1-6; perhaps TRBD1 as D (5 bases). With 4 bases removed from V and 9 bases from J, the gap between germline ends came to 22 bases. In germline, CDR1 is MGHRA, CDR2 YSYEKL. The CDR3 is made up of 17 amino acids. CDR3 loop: CASSRGGLPGLASPLHF. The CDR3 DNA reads TGCGCCAGCAGCCGGGGGGGACTGCCCGGGTTGGCTTCACCCCTCCACTTT.

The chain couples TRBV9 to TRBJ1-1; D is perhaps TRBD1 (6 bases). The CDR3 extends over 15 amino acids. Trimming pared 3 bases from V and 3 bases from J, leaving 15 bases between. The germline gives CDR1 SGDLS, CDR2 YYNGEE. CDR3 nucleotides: TGTGCCAGCAGCGAAGGGGGAGGGTCGGACACTGAAGCTTTCTTT. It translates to CASSEGGGSDTEAFF.

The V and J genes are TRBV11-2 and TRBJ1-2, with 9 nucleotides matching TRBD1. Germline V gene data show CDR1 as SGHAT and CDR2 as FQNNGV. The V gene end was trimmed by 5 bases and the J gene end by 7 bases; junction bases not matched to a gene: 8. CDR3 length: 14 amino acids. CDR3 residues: CASSPTGQGFGYTF. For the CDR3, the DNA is TGTGCCAGCAGCCCGACGGGACAGGGATTTGGCTACACCTTC. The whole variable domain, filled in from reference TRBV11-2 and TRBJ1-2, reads EAGVAQSPRYKIIEKRQSVAFWCNPISGHATLYWYQQILGQGPKLLIQFQNNGVVDDSQLPKDRFSAERLKGVDSTLKIQPAKLEDSAVYLCASSPTGQGFGYTFGSGTRLTVV.

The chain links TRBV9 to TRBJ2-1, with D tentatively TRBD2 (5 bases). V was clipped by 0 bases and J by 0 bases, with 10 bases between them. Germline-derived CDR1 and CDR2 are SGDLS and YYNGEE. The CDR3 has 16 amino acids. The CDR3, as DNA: TGTGCCAGCAGCGTAGGAGGCGGGCACTCCTACAATGAGCAGTTCTTC. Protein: CASSVGGGHSYNEQFF.

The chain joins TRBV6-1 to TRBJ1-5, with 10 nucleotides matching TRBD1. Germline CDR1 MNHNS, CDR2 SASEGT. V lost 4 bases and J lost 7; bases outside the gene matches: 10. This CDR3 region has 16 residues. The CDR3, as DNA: TGTGCCAGCAGTGTAAGTGTGACGACAGGGGGCCAGCCCCAGCATTTT. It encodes CASSVSVTTGGQPQHF.

The CDR3 DNA is TGTGCCACCAGTGATTTGTTCCTAAGGGGCTGGGCCAAAAACATTCAGTACTTC. Its protein is CATSDLFLRGWAKNIQYF. The genes are TRBV24-1 and TRBJ2-4; possibly TRBD1 for D (5 bases). Germline CDR1 reads KGHDR; CDR2 reads SFDVKD. Trimming shortened V by 0 bases and J by 1 base, and 15 bases separated the two germline ends. This CDR3 has 18 residues.

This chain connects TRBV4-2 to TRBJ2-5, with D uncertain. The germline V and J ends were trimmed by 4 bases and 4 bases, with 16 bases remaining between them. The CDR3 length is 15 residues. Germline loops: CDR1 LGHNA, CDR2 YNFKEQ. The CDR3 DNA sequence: TGTGCCAGCAGCCCCGGGTTGTCCTTTCCAGAGACCCAGTACTTC. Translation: CASSPGLSFPETQYF.

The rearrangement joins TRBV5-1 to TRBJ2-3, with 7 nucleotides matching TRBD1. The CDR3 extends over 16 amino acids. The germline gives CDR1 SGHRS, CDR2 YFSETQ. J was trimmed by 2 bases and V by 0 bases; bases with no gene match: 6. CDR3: CASSLGGDRATDTQYF. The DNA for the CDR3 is TGCGCCAGCAGCTTGGGTGGTGACAGGGCCACAGATACGCAGTATTTT.

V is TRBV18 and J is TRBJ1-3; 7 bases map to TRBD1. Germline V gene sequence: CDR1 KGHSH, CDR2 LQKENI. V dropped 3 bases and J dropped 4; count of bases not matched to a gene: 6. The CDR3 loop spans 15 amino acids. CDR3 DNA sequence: TGTGCCAGCTCACCGTTTCCGGGACAGGGAAACACCATATATTTT. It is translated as CASSPFPGQGNTIYF.

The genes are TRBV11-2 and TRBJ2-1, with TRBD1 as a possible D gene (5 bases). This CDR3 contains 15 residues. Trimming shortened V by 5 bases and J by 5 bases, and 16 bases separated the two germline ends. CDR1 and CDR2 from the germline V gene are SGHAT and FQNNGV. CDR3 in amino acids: CASSLIGGRDNEQFF. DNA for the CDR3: TGTGCCAGCAGCCTAATCGGCGGCAGGGACAATGAGCAGTTCTTC.

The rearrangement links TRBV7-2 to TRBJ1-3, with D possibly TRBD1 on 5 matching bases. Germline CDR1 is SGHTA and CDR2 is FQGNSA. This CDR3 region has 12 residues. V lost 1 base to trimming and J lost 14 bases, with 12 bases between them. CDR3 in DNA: TGTGCCAGCAGCTTAGAGGTGGGGCCGGTATATTTT. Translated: CASSLEVGPVYF.

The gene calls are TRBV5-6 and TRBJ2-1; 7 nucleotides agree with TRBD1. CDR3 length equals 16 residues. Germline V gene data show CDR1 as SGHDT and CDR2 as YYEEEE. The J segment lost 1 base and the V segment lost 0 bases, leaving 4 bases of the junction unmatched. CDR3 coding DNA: TGTGCCAGCAGCTTGGTTTCAGGGGGATCCTACAATGAGCAGTTCTTC. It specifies CASSLVSGGSYNEQFF.

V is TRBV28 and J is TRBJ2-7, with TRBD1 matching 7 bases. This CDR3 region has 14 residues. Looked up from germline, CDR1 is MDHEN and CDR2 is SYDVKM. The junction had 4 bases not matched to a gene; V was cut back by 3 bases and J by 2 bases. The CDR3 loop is CASSLAGTAYEQYF. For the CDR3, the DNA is TGTGCCAGCAGTTTGGCTGGGACAGCCTACGAGCAGTACTTC.

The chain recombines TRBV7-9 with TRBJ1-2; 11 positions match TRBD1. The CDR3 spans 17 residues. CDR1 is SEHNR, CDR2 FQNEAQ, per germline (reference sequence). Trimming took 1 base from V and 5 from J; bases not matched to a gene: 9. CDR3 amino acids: CASSLDVMGQGDYGYTF. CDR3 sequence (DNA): TGTGCCAGCAGCTTAGACGTCATGGGACAGGGGGATTATGGCTACACCTTC.